A single TCR beta chain is shown here with its context. The data are from a study of blood T cell repertoires in COVID-19. This CDR3 has 15 residues. V lost 1 base to trimming and J lost 4 bases, with 14 bases between them. Germline loops: CDR1 MGHRA, CDR2 YSYEKL. Libraries were prepared by immunoSEQ multiplex PCR; TCRdb keeps only in-frame clonotypes and omits some of them. The sample yields 260,000 or so clones, about 87% seen once. The specimen sequenced was PBMCs or T cells enriched from blood (not recorded which). This clonotype was obtained from a woman aged 25-40 years with acute COVID-19. The V call is TRBV4-1, the J call TRBJ2-7; D may be TRBD2 (5 bases). The CDR3 nucleotides are TGCGCCAGCAGCCAAGTTCCGGGCCCGGGGTACGAGCAGTACTTC. It specifies CASSQVPGPGYEQYF.